The text below deals with one T cell receptor beta chain. Its antigen is as yet unknown. Patients were adults with ileal or ileocolonic Crohn's disease needing resection. Germline V gives CDR1 MGHRA, CDR2 YSYEKL. Trimming at V came to 1 base and at J to 5 bases, leaving 2 bases not matched to a gene. This CDR3 has 14 amino acids. These data come from a study of T cell repertoires in ileal Crohn's disease. General study findings and limits: Sorted CD8 T cells held more high-frequency clones than CD4. Compared with non-smokers, active smokers at surgery showed more clonal expansions.

TCRB immunosequencing input was around 540 nanograms of biopsy DNA per sample. The data were produced by immunoSEQ multiplex PCR, yet TCRdb's version contains in-frame clones alone and is incomplete. The sample includes roughly 14,000 clones, around 84% of them seen just once. The chain has TRBV4-1 and TRBJ1-2; 9 bases align to TRBD1. Sequenced material: ileal tissue. The source of this sequence is an adult with Crohn's disease. The CDR3 DNA follows: TGCGCCAGCAGCCAAGGGACAGGGGTTTATGGCTACACCTTC. This gives the protein CASSQGTGVYGYTF.